The 8 T cell receptor beta chains below all came from one sample that was sequenced in a study of T-cell memory formation after mild COVID-19. Each CDR3 protein is one row after TCRdb ran MiXCR on the 5' RACE reads. In the table there are approximately 88,000 distinct CDR3 sequences, roughly 23% of which are singletons. Sequenced material: PBMCs or a T cell subset sorted from them (not recorded which). The source of these receptors is a man aged 18 to 29 who had mild COVID-19 (a few samples of this study predate the infection). Cell type and time point are not known.

The chain combines TRBV5-8 with TRBJ1-5; D is undetermined. Per germline, CDR1 SGHTS and CDR2 YDEGEE. This CDR3 has 14 amino acids. V dropped 0 bases and J dropped 7 bases, with 11 bases sitting between them. For the CDR3, the DNA is TGTGCCAGCAGCTTGGTAAGCAGGTACCAGCCCCAGCATTTT. Its protein is CASSLVSRYQPQHF.

The V call is TRBV12-3 or TRBV12-4, the J call TRBJ1-6; the D gene is possibly TRBD1 (5 bases). The CDR3 runs to 13 residues. Trimming shortened V by 3 bases and J by 13 bases, and 13 bases separated the two germline ends. DNA for the CDR3: TGTGCCAGCAGTTTGCGGGGGTTAGTCCCCCTCCACTTT. This gives the protein CASSLRGLVPLHF.

This clonotype appeared a few times. J is TRBJ2-5 and V is TRBV7-9; 9 bases match TRBD1. V gave up 0 bases and J gave up 5 bases; unmatched junction bases: 4. Germline lookup yields CDR1 SEHNR and CDR2 FQNEAQ (reference sequence). The CDR3 totals 15 residues. CDR3 sequence: CASSLAQGQGETQYF. CDR3 DNA sequence: TGTGCCAGCAGCTTAGCCCAGGGACAGGGTGAGACCCAGTACTTC.

This clonotype has at least ten counts. The J gene is TRBJ2-3, the V gene TRBV6-2 or TRBV6-3, with unresolved D. The CDR3 contains 13 residues. V was clipped by 1 base and J by 0 bases, with 2 bases between them. Per the germline V gene, CDR1 is MNHEY and CDR2 is SVGEGT. CDR3 sequence: CASSYWSTDTQYF. The CDR3 nucleotides are TGTGCCAGCAGTTACTGGAGCACAGATACGCAGTATTTT.

The chain uses TRBV6-5 and TRBJ2-7; D ambiguous. The CDR3 spans 13 residues. Germline values: CDR1 MNHEY, CDR2 SVGAGI. V lost 4 bases and J lost 6, with 13 bases in between. The CDR3 spells CASSSPPPAEQYF. As DNA, the CDR3 is TGTGCCAGCAGTTCCCCACCTCCGGCCGAGCAGTACTTC.

The V and J genes are TRBV24-1 and TRBJ2-3, with 7 positions matching TRBD1. Germline assignment: CDR1 KGHDR and CDR2 SFDVKD. Germline trimming cut 5 bases from V and 2 bases from J; bases unmatched to any gene: 12. This CDR3 contains 17 residues. The CDR3 region has the DNA TGTGCCACCAGTGGCCATACCGGGACAGAACTCACAGATACGCAGTATTTT. It specifies CATSGHTGTELTDTQYF.

The rearrangement joins TRBV7-3 to TRBJ2-3; perhaps D is TRBD1 or TRBD2 (5 bases each). Germline CDR1 SGHTA, CDR2 FQGTGA. CDR3 length: 17 residues. V dropped 5 bases and J dropped 3 bases, with 21 bases sitting between them. CDR3 coding DNA: TGTGCCAGCAGCGCCGGGGATCAGCTAAGGGGTACAGATACGCAGTATTTT. It is translated as CASSAGDQLRGTDTQYF.

This clonotype was counted only a few times. The chain carries TRBV28 and TRBJ2-7; 12 nucleotides align to TRBD2. J lost 2 bases, V lost 5 bases, and 4 bases had no gene match. CDR3 length: 15 residues. Germline V gene data show CDR1 as MDHEN and CDR2 as SYDVKM. The CDR3 sequence is CASSPLAGGPYEQYV. Here the CDR3 DNA reads TGTGCCAGCAGTCCTCTAGCGGGGGGGCCCTACGAGCAGTACGTC.